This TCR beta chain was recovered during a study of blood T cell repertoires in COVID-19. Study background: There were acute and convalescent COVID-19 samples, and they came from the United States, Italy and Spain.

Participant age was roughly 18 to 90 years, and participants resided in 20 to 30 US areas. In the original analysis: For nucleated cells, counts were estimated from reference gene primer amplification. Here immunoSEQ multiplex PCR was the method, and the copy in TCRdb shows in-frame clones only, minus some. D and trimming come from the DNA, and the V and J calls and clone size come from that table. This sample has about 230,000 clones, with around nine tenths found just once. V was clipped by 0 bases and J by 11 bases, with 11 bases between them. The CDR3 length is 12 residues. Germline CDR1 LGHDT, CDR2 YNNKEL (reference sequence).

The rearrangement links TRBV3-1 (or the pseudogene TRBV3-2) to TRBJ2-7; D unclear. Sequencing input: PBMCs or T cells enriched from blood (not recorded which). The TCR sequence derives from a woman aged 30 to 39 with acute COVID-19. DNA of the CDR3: TGTGCCAGCAGCCAAGACAGGCTCGGAAAGTACTTC. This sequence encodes CASSQDRLGKYF.